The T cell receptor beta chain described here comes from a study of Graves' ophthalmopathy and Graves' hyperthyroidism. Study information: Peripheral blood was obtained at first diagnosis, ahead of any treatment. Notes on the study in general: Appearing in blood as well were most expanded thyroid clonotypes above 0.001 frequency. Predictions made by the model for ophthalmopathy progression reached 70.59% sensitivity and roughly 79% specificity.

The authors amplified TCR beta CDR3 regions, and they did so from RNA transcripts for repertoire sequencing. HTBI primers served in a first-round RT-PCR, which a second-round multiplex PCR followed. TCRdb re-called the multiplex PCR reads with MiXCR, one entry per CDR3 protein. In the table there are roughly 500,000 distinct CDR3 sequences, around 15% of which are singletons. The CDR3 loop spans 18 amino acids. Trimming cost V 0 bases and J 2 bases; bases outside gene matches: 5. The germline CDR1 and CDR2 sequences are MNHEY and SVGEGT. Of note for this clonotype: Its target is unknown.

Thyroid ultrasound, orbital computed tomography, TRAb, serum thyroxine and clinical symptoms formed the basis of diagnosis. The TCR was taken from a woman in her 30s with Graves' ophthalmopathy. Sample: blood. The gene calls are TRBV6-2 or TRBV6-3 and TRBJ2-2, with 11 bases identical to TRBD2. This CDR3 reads CASSYSQGLAVNTGELFF. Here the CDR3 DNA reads TGTGCCAGCAGTTACTCGCAGGGACTAGCGGTTAACACCGGGGAGCTGTTTTTT.